This TCR beta chain is from a study of cytomegalovirus exposure and HLA in healthy donors. Study outcomes and limitations: A list of 150 to 200 TCR beta chains associated with cytomegalovirus was given.

The PCR ran on 60 Vbeta and 13 Jbeta primers. Repertoires were generated with immunoSEQ multiplex PCR, while TCRdb's copy carries only in-frame clones and drops some. In the table there are 40,000 or so clones, 50% to 75% of which are singletons. Donors likely had unrecorded immune exposures despite being nominally healthy when sampled. The germline gives CDR1 LNHNV, CDR2 YYDKDF (reference sequence). This CDR3 is 13 amino acids long. V shed 1 base and J shed 8 bases, with 11 bases lying between them. A remark on this clone: Antigen unknown.

The chain carries TRBV15 and TRBJ1-2; D is perhaps TRBD1 (6 bases). The sequencing sample was made of PBMCs. The receptor's source is a human donor in good health. CDR3: CATSRVNREGYTF. The DNA for the CDR3 is TGTGCCACCAGCAGAGTTAACAGGGAAGGCTACACCTTC.